Below, 18 T cell receptor beta chains from the same sample are listed, as sequenced in a study of circulating tumor DNA in untreated peripheral T-cell lymphoma. Clones were sequenced by immunoSEQ multiplex PCR, and TCRdb holds only the in-frame ones, with some missing. The sample lists roughly 7,300 clones, around 74% occurring once. The material sequenced was tumor tissue. All receptors derive from a human donor with peripheral T-cell lymphoma.

This chain joins TRBV10-2 and TRBJ2-1, with 8 bases identical to TRBD2. The CDR3 extends over 14 amino acids. Looked up from germline, CDR1 is WSHSY and CDR2 is SAAADI. Trimming cost V 8 bases and J 6 bases; bases outside gene matches: 9. The CDR3 here is CASDTGAGANEQFF. CDR3 sequence (DNA): TGCGCCAGCGACACAGGAGCGGGAGCCAATGAGCAGTTCTTC.

The chain has TRBV11-3 and TRBJ2-5; D is perhaps TRBD2 (5 bases). The CDR3 runs to 15 residues. CDR1 is SGHNT and CDR2 is YENEEA in the germline V gene. V was pared by 1 base and J by 4 bases, with 13 bases between. The CDR3 DNA sequence: TGTGCCAGCAGCTTAGTCGGAGGTTCAGGAGAGACCCAGTACTTC. This encodes CASSLVGGSGETQYF.

J is TRBJ2-7 and V is TRBV9; D remains unclear. CDR1 is SGDLS and CDR2 is YYNGEE in the germline V gene. The CDR3 covers 14 residues. V gave up 2 bases and J gave up 2 bases, with 11 bases separating them. CDR3 in DNA: TGTGCCAGCAGCGTCCTCGACTCGCCCTACGAGCAGTACTTC. Residues: CASSVLDSPYEQYF.

The CDR3 region is CASSLQGPNTEAFF. The DNA of the CDR3 is TGCGCCAGCAGCCTACAGGGGCCGAACACTGAAGCTTTCTTT. The genes are TRBV10-2 and TRBJ1-1; TRBD1 agrees at 7 bases. CDR1 is WSHSY, CDR2 SAAADI, per germline. J lost 1 base, V lost 6 bases, and 5 bases had no gene match. This CDR3 contains 14 residues.

The genes are TRBV19 and TRBJ2-7; TRBD2 is a possible D gene (5 bases). The CDR3 has 15 residues. Germline V CDR1 and CDR2: LNHDA, SQIVND (reference sequence). V lost 3 bases and J lost 6, with 18 bases in between. The CDR3 is CASSIVAGRDVEQYF. For the CDR3, the DNA is TGTGCCAGTAGTATTGTGGCAGGACGGGATGTCGAGCAGTACTTC.

The chain employs TRBV30 and TRBJ2-2, with 10 bases matching TRBD2. With 8 bases clipped from V and 6 bases from J, the junction kept 18 bases outside the gene matches. This CDR3 has 17 amino acids. Germline CDR1 and CDR2: GTSNPN and SVGIG (reference sequence). CDR3 region: CAGTILPGLAQAGELFF. DNA for the CDR3: TGTGCCGGAACGATCTTACCGGGACTAGCGCAAGCCGGGGAGCTGTTTTTT. Supplemented by reference TRBV30 and TRBJ2-2, the full variable domain reads SQTIHQWPATLVQPVGSPLSLECTVEGTSNPNLYWYRQAAGRGLQLLFYSVGIGQISSEVPQNLSASRPQDRQFILSSKKLLLSDSGFYLCAGTILPGLAQAGELFFGEGSRLTVL.

The chain uses TRBV28 and TRBJ2-1, with 10 nucleotides matching TRBD1. V shed 4 bases and J 15 bases; nucleotides not matched to a gene: 9. Germline-derived CDR1 and CDR2 are MDHEN and SYDVKM. The CDR3 has 13 amino acids. CDR3 in DNA: TGTGCCAGCAGTTCGGGGACAGGGGCTTTGGCGTTCTTC. Protein sequence: CASSSGTGALAFF.

J is TRBJ2-1 and V is TRBV23-1; 11 nucleotides match TRBD1. TRBV23-1 is sorted into the ORF group, with uncertain function. The CDR3 runs 16 residues. The junction had 8 bases not matched to a gene; V was cut back by 3 bases and J by 7 bases. The CDR3 DNA sequence: TGCGCCAGCAGTCACCCGAGGGGGGACAGGGGGAATGAGCAGTTCTTC. This sequence encodes CASSHPRGDRGNEQFF.

J is TRBJ1-1 and V is TRBV18; D unresolved. The CDR3 is made up of 13 amino acids. Between the trimmed V and J ends, which lost 0 bases and 7 bases, there was a span of 9 bases. The germline CDR1 and CDR2 sequences are KGHSH and LQKENI. CDR3 amino acids: CASSPPAGIEAFF. The DNA for the CDR3 is TGTGCCAGCTCACCACCGGCGGGGATTGAAGCTTTCTTT.

The chain employs TRBV18 and TRBJ2-5; D ambiguous. V shed 2 bases and J shed 3 bases, with 4 bases lying between them. This CDR3 spans 12 amino acids. The germline CDR1 and CDR2 sequences are KGHSH and LQKENI. The CDR3, as DNA: TGTGCCAGCTCACCATTAGAAGAGACCCAGTACTTC. Amino acid sequence: CASSPLEETQYF.

V is TRBV11-3 and J is TRBJ1-2; 8 bases match TRBD1. The CDR3 loop spans 15 amino acids. Germline assignment: CDR1 SGHNT and CDR2 YENEEA. With V trimmed by 4 bases and J by 7 bases, 11 bases remained unmatched. CDR3 nucleotide sequence: TGTGCCAGCAGCTGGGGACAGGCCCTCGGGGGTGGCTACACCTTC. Its translation: CASSWGQALGGGYTF.

The chain has TRBV30 and TRBJ2-7, with D unclear. CDR1 GTSNPN and CDR2 SVGIG come from the germline V gene (reference sequence). The CDR3 covers 14 residues. The ends were cut back, 3 bases at V and 0 bases at J, with 12 bases in the middle. The CDR3 loop is CAWSRRRTSYEQYF. CDR3 nucleotides: TGTGCCTGGAGCAGGCGCAGGACCTCCTACGAGCAGTACTTC.

This clone has a handful of counts. The genes are TRBV11-3 and TRBJ1-1; no clear D. CDR3 size: 14 residues. The V end lost 2 bases, the J end lost 1 base, and 8 bases lay between the germline ends. Germline V CDR1 and CDR2: SGHNT, YENEEA. The CDR3, as DNA: TGTGCCAGCAGCTTATCCCTGACGAACACTGAAGCTTTCTTT. Residues: CASSLSLTNTEAFF.

Only a few counts were recorded for this clone. V is TRBV15 and J is TRBJ2-1; 10 positions agree with TRBD2. The CDR3 is 16 residues long. CDR1 and CDR2 from the germline V gene are LNHNV and YYDKDF (reference sequence). V shed 0 bases and J 4 bases; nucleotides not matched to a gene: 3. In DNA, the CDR3 is TGTGCCACCAGCAGAGATGGGACTAGCGATTACAATGAGCAGTTCTTC. Amino acid sequence: CATSRDGTSDYNEQFF. Filled out from reference TRBV15 and TRBJ2-1, the complete variable domain reads DAMVIQNPRYQVTQFGKPVTLSCSQTLNHNVMYWYQQKSSQAPKLLFHYYDKDFNNEADTPDNFQSRRPNTSFCFLDIRSPGLGDTAMYLCATSRDGTSDYNEQFFGPGTRLTVL.

The CDR3 DNA sequence: TGTGCCAGCAGCTTCAGGGGGAGGGGGTACACAGATACGCAGTATTTT. Encoded protein: CASSFRGRGYTDTQYF. The chain has TRBV11-3 and TRBJ2-3; D is tentatively TRBD1 or TRBD2 (7 bases each). The germline gives CDR1 SGHNT, CDR2 YENEEA. V was shortened by 3 bases and J by 2 bases, with 15 bases between the two germline ends. This CDR3 is built from 16 residues.

The CDR3, as DNA: TGCGCCAGCAGCCGGGTTGGGTACGAGCAGTACTTC. Translation: CASSRVGYEQYF. The gene calls are TRBV4-1 and TRBJ2-7; D is ambiguous. Trimming left V 4 bases short and J 4 bases short, with 8 bases between. This CDR3 is built from 12 residues. The germline V gene encodes CDR1 MGHRA and CDR2 YSYEKL.

This rearrangement joins TRBV28 to TRBJ2-5, with a weak D call TRBD1 (6 bases). V lost 6 bases and J lost 2, with 13 bases in between. The CDR3 runs 14 residues. CDR1 is MDHEN, CDR2 SYDVKM, per germline. The CDR3 loop reads CASRGGGQQETQYF. The CDR3 DNA is TGTGCCAGCAGAGGTGGCGGACAGCAAGAGACCCAGTACTTC.

This clone is classed as medium-sized (0.01 to 0.1%). The rearrangement links TRBV11-3 to TRBJ1-5; possibly TRBD1 for D (5 bases). This CDR3 is 14 amino acids long. Germline loops: CDR1 SGHNT, CDR2 YENEEA. V dropped 6 bases and J dropped 2 bases, with 11 bases sitting between them. The CDR3 DNA reads TGTGCCAGCAGTCGGGACCTTGGCAATCAGCCCCAGCATTTT. Translating gives CASSRDLGNQPQHF.